The TCR beta chain described here comes from a study of radiotherapy plus CTLA-4 blockade in lung cancer. As for the study in general: Objective responses emerged in about 20% of patients, and roughly 30% attained disease control.

Only in-frame clones appear in the TCRdb table, and some are missing; sequencing was by immunoSEQ multiplex PCR. The table includes about 80,000 clones, around 87% detected once. This CDR3 comprises 11 residues. Germline V CDR1 and CDR2: SGHTA, FQGNSA. Trimming cost V 2 bases and J 13 bases, with 9 bases left between them. This clone was counted a single time. Focal radiation plus CTLA-4 blockade with ipilimumab was administered to patients who had chemo-refractory metastatic non-small-cell lung cancer. The chain has TRBV7-2 and TRBJ2-1; no reliable D call. The clonotype originates from a human donor with non-small cell lung cancer who had stable disease on radiotherapy plus ipilimumab. Sequences were derived from peripheral blood, sampled from a patient treated with radiotherapy plus ipilimumab. The DNA of the CDR3 is TGTGCCAGCAGCTTAAGGGATTTACAGTTCTTC. This gives the protein CASSLRDLQFF. The full variable domain, its missing parts supplied by reference TRBV7-2 and TRBJ2-1, is GAGVSQSPSNKVTEKGKDVELRCDPISGHTALYWYRQSLGQGLEFLIYFQGNSAPDKSGLPSDRFSAERTGGSVSTLTIQRTQQEDSAVYLCASSLRDLQFFGPGTRLTVL.